The TCR beta chain described here comes from a study of shared clonotypes between healthy human individuals. Broader study findings: The authors expected sequencing depth to affect clonotype sharing among donors.

This table comes from immunoSEQ multiplex PCR, and its TCRdb copy is limited to in-frame clones, with some not included. The sample has approximately 720,000 clones; 60% to 80% are singletons. Both subsets, CD45RA+ naive and CD45RA-negative memory, were split from the CD4+ cells. A remark on this clone: Its antigen is unidentified.

The CDR3 is made up of 16 amino acids. V trimming: 4 bases; J trimming: 2 bases; junction bases outside the gene matches: 5. Germline values: CDR1 MDHEN, CDR2 SYDVKM. Sequencing was performed on memory CD4+ T cells sorted from blood. Subset here: CD45RA-negative fraction. This sequence was found in a woman aged 25 to 45 in good health. V gene TRBV28 combines with J gene TRBJ2-5; 12 bases match TRBD2. CDR3 in amino acids: CASSSTSGRIQETQYF. The DNA of the CDR3 is TGTGCCAGCAGTTCAACTAGCGGGAGGATACAAGAGACCCAGTACTTC.